The 29 T cell receptor beta chains reported below all come from one sample, sequenced in a study of shared clonotypes between healthy human individuals. The table came from immunoSEQ multiplex PCR; TCRdb's copy has only in-frame clones and leaves some out. The sample has over a million clones, around 82% seen once; the top ten hold approximately 0.5%. Sequences were obtained from memory CD4+ T cells from PBMCs. Subset noted: CD45RA-negative fraction. The receptors derive from a man aged 18-30 years in good health. Some clones in this sample may be carry-over from other donors' samples.

As to this clone: At the DNA level, this CDR3 is encoded by other sequences in the same sample as well. The J gene is TRBJ2-1, the V gene TRBV28; tentatively, D is TRBD2 (5 bases). Trimming stripped 4 bases from V and 2 bases from J, with 6 bases between. The CDR3 runs 13 residues. Germline V gene lookup returns CDR1 MDHEN and CDR2 SYDVKM. This CDR3 reads CASSSGAYNEQFF. The CDR3 nucleotides read TGTGCCAGCAGTTCCGGGGCCTACAATGAGCAGTTCTTC.

The chain is built from TRBV19 and TRBJ2-2, with 13 bases that match TRBD2. V was clipped by 3 bases and J by 3 bases; unmatched bases: 10. Germline CDR1 LNHDA, CDR2 SQIVND (reference sequence). This CDR3 region has 19 residues. The CDR3, as DNA: TGTGCCAGTAGTATGCTCGGGACTAGCGGGACCCTTCACACCGGGGAGCTGTTTTTT. Amino acids: CASSMLGTSGTLHTGELFF.

V gene TRBV18 combines with J gene TRBJ2-5, with D tentatively TRBD1 or TRBD2 (6 bases each). The germline CDR1 and CDR2 sequences are KGHSH and LQKENI. The CDR3 loop spans 15 amino acids. Trimming removed 1 base from V and 4 bases from J, with 13 bases in between. DNA of the CDR3: TGTGCCAGCTCACCACTTATCGGGGGCCCAGAGACCCAGTACTTC. Amino acids: CASSPLIGGPETQYF.

The CDR3, as DNA: TGTGCCAGCTCACCACCGCAGGGACAGATGAACACTGAAGCTTTCTTT. Encoded protein: CASSPPQGQMNTEAFF. The chain uses TRBV18 and TRBJ1-1; 7 bases align to TRBD1. CDR1 is KGHSH and CDR2 is LQKENI in the germline V gene. Trimming cost V 0 bases and J 0 bases; bases outside gene matches: 4. CDR3 length: 16 amino acids.

The J gene is TRBJ2-1, the V gene TRBV4-1; 11 bases are shared with TRBD2. The CDR3 loop spans 18 amino acids. Germline CDR1 is MGHRA and CDR2 is YSYEKL. V lost 5 bases and J lost 3; bases outside the gene matches: 12. DNA for the CDR3: TGCGCCAGCAGCTGGAGGAGAACCGGGACTAGCGGCTACAATGAGCAGTTCTTC. Protein: CASSWRRTGTSGYNEQFF.

The chain uses TRBV6-5 and TRBJ2-1, with TRBD2 identical over 10 bases. The CDR3 totals 13 residues. CDR1 is MNHEY, CDR2 SVGAGI, per germline. Losses at the gene ends were 10 bases for V and 15 bases for J; bases not matched to a gene: 15. Here the CDR3 reads CATHPSGRARWFF. Here the CDR3 DNA reads TGTGCCACTCACCCCAGCGGGAGGGCCCGGTGGTTCTTC.

This clone was recorded only once. The same CDR3 also results from other DNA sequences found in this sample. V usage is TRBV5-1 and J usage is TRBJ2-7; D not certain. Per the germline V gene, CDR1 is SGHRS and CDR2 is YFSETQ. Trimming pared 3 bases from V and 1 base from J, leaving 5 bases between. This CDR3 region has 12 residues. CDR3 DNA sequence: TGCGCCAGCAGCTCTGATTCCTACGAGCAGTACTTC. It codes for CASSSDSYEQYF.

V and J are TRBV19 and TRBJ2-6; 10 bases fit TRBD2. CDR1 is LNHDA, CDR2 SQIVND, per germline (reference sequence). The J segment lost 0 bases and the V segment lost 0 bases, leaving 5 bases of the junction unmatched. CDR3 length: 19 amino acids. The CDR3 reads CASSIDGLAASSGANVLTF. The CDR3 bases are TGTGCCAGTAGTATAGATGGACTAGCGGCCTCCTCTGGGGCCAACGTCCTGACTTTC.

The rearrangement links TRBV11-2 to TRBJ2-5; D might be TRBD1 or TRBD2, each matching 5 bases. The CDR3 consists of 14 residues. Germline CDR1 SGHAT, CDR2 FQNNGV. The V and J ends lost 3 bases and 2 bases respectively, with 10 bases between them. In nucleotides, the CDR3 is TGTGCCAGCAGCTTCTGGGGCGGGCAAGAGACCCAGTACTTC. Its protein is CASSFWGGQETQYF.

V is TRBV7-2 and J is TRBJ2-7, with D possibly matching TRBD2 (6 bases). Per the germline V gene, CDR1 is SGHTA and CDR2 is FQGNSA. With 3 bases removed from V and 6 bases from J, the gap between germline ends came to 18 bases. The CDR3 has 15 residues. The CDR3 DNA is TGTGCCAGCAGCTTGGGCGGGGTACCTCGGATCGAGCAGTACTTC. Amino acids: CASSLGGVPRIEQYF.

This sequence joins TRBV5-1 and TRBJ2-1; 15 bases match TRBD2. After removal of 3 bases from V and 0 bases from J, the junction contained 13 bases not matched to a gene. Germline V CDR1 and CDR2: SGHRS, YFSETQ. The CDR3 spans 21 residues. The DNA for the CDR3 is TGCGCCAGCAGCTGGCCAGGGACTAGCGGGAGGAGGGTCGGCTCCTACAATGAGCAGTTCTTC. Protein product: CASSWPGTSGRRVGSYNEQFF. Full variable domain (outside the CDR3, taken from reference TRBV5-1 and TRBJ2-1): KAGVTQTPRYLIKTRGQQVTLSCSPISGHRSVSWYQQTPGQGLQFLFEYFSETQRNKGNFPGRFSGRQFSNSRSEMNVSTLELGDSALYLCASSWPGTSGRRVGSYNEQFFGPGTRLTVL.

The J gene is TRBJ2-1, the V gene TRBV6-1; 11 nucleotides line up with TRBD2. This CDR3 has 19 amino acids. V was clipped by 2 bases and J by 0 bases; unmatched bases: 9. Germline V gene sequence: CDR1 MNHNS, CDR2 SASEGT. CDR3 DNA: TGTGCCAGCAGTGAAACGAGACTAGCGGGACGCCACTCCTACAATGAGCAGTTCTTC. Protein product: CASSETRLAGRHSYNEQFF.

The chain carries TRBV6-1 and TRBJ2-1; D remains ambiguous. Trimming took 2 bases from V and 10 from J, leaving 9 bases between them. CDR1 is MNHNS, CDR2 SASEGT, per germline. CDR3 length equals 12 residues. This chain's CDR3 is CASSELRSEQFF. CDR3 sequence (DNA): TGTGCCAGCAGTGAACTACGCTCCGAGCAGTTCTTC.

This clone was observed once. This chain uses TRBV6-1 with TRBJ1-2, with D unresolved. The CDR3 length is 14 residues. The germline V gene has CDR1 MNHNS and CDR2 SASEGT. Trimming left V 4 bases short and J 2 bases short, with 11 bases between. The CDR3 sequence: CASSGTTRNYGYTF. CDR3 bases: TGTGCCAGCAGTGGAACTACCCGAAACTATGGCTACACCTTC.

The chain joins TRBV9 to TRBJ2-6; D is ambiguous. CDR3 length: 14 residues. Per the germline V gene, CDR1 is SGDLS and CDR2 is YYNGEE. The ends were cut back, 4 bases at V and 0 bases at J, with 5 bases in the middle. The CDR3 coding sequence is TGTGCCAGCAGCCGAGACTCTGGGGCCAACGTCCTGACTTTC. It is translated as CASSRDSGANVLTF.

The genes are TRBV7-9 and TRBJ2-1; D gene uncertain. V was trimmed by 0 bases and J by 0 bases, leaving 15 bases between them. Germline V CDR1 and CDR2: SEHNR, FQNEAQ (reference sequence). The CDR3 has 18 amino acids. CDR3 residues: CASSLARSSADSYNEQFF. The CDR3 region has the DNA TGTGCCAGCAGCTTAGCCCGCTCCTCGGCGGACTCCTACAATGAGCAGTTCTTC.

This chain connects TRBV27 to TRBJ2-3; 7 bases line up with TRBD1. Per the germline V gene, CDR1 is MNHEY and CDR2 is SMNVEV (reference sequence). The CDR3 has 15 residues. The V gene end was trimmed by 5 bases and the J gene end by 2 bases; junction bases not matched to a gene: 7. CDR3 sequence reads: CASSPRTGYTDTQYF. For the CDR3, the DNA is TGTGCCAGCAGTCCGAGGACAGGTTACACAGATACGCAGTATTTT.

This sequence joins TRBV9 and TRBJ2-3; possible D gene TRBD1, 6 bases. From germline, CDR1 is SGDLS and CDR2 YYNGEE. Trimming left V 4 bases short and J 2 bases short, with 14 bases between. The CDR3 length is 15 residues. The chain's CDR3 is CASSLTGRDTDTQYF. CDR3 nucleotides: TGTGCCAGCAGCCTGACAGGCCGGGACACAGATACGCAGTATTTT.

This clone was recorded only once. The V gene is TRBV5-6, the J gene TRBJ2-3; no firm D call. The CDR3 consists of 14 residues. The ends were cut back, 1 base at V and 8 bases at J, with 14 bases in the middle. Germline V lookup: CDR1 SGHDT, CDR2 YYEEEE. In nucleotides, the CDR3 is TGTGCCAGCAGCTTGCTGGGCCCGTGGGGTACGCAGTATTTT. It yields the protein CASSLLGPWGTQYF.

J is TRBJ2-3 and V is TRBV2, with TRBD2 matching 10 bases. CDR3 length equals 14 residues. Germline-derived CDR1 and CDR2 are SNHLY and FYNNEI. The V segment lost 10 bases and the J segment 6 bases; nucleotides outside the gene matches: 10. In DNA form, the CDR3 reads TGTGCCACCAGCGGGAGGGGAGGGGAGGATACGCAGTATTTT. This gives the protein CATSGRGGEDTQYF.

This clone was detected a few times. The gene calls are TRBV11-1 and TRBJ1-1; D unresolved. The V gene lost 1 base and the J gene lost 4 bases, with 10 bases spanning the gap. The CDR3 consists of 14 residues. Germline V gives CDR1 SGHAT, CDR2 FQDESV (reference sequence). CDR3 sequence (DNA): TGTGCCAGCAGCTTAGAGGGTTGGGGCACTGAAGCTTTCTTT. It yields the protein CASSLEGWGTEAFF.

This clone appeared a single time. The CDR3 coding sequence is TGTGCCAGCAGTTTTGGCGTTTTGGCCCAGCATTTT. Residues: CASSFGVLAQHF. This chain uses TRBV28 with TRBJ1-5; unclear D gene. Germline CDR1 and CDR2: MDHEN and SYDVKM. Trimming took off 3 bases at V and 11 bases at J, with 11 bases between the two ends. CDR3 length: 12 residues.

V and J are TRBV19 and TRBJ2-4; 9 bases align to TRBD1. The CDR3 has 14 residues. After removal of 5 bases from V and 5 bases from J, the junction contained 4 bases not matched to a gene. Germline V gene sequence: CDR1 LNHDA, CDR2 SQIVND (reference sequence). CDR3 sequence reads: CASSWGQGQNIQYF. As DNA, the CDR3 is TGTGCCAGTAGTTGGGGACAGGGCCAAAACATTCAGTACTTC.

The J gene is TRBJ1-1, the V gene TRBV6-1; the match to TRBD1 covers 11 bases. V shed 4 bases, J shed 5 bases, and the junction held 6 bases outside the gene matches. The CDR3 covers 15 residues. Germline lookup yields CDR1 MNHNS and CDR2 SASEGT. The CDR3 sequence is CASSGQGQGETEAFF. CDR3 bases: TGTGCCAGCAGTGGACAGGGACAGGGGGAAACTGAAGCTTTCTTT.

A remark on this clone: Additional DNA sequences in this sample encode the identical CDR3. J is TRBJ2-3 and V is TRBV7-3; D may match TRBD1 or TRBD2 (5 bases each). The CDR3 spans 14 residues. The germline gives CDR1 SGHTA, CDR2 FQGTGA. Trimming left V 5 bases short and J 3 bases short, with 12 bases between. The CDR3: CASSPGTGTDTQYF. The CDR3 DNA sequence: TGTGCCAGCAGCCCTGGGACCGGGACAGATACGCAGTATTTT.

The chain couples TRBV5-1 to TRBJ2-3, with D perhaps TRBD1 or TRBD2 (5 bases each). The CDR3 length is 15 residues. CDR1 is SGHRS and CDR2 is YFSETQ in the germline V gene. Trimming pared 7 bases from V and 0 bases from J, leaving 15 bases between. The CDR3 region has the DNA TGCGCCAGCGCCCCCTCCGGGACCAGCACAGATACGCAGTATTTT. This translates into CASAPSGTSTDTQYF. The variable domain in full, completed from reference TRBV5-1 and TRBJ2-3, reads KAGVTQTPRYLIKTRGQQVTLSCSPISGHRSVSWYQQTPGQGLQFLFEYFSETQRNKGNFPGRFSGRQFSNSRSEMNVSTLELGDSALYLCASAPSGTSTDTQYFGPGTRLTVL.

The chain is built from TRBV4-1 and TRBJ1-2; D is possibly TRBD1 (5 bases). CDR1 is MGHRA and CDR2 is YSYEKL in the germline V gene. The germline V and J ends were trimmed by 0 bases and 4 bases, with 9 bases remaining between them. The CDR3 loop spans 14 amino acids. The DNA of the CDR3 is TGCGCCAGCAGCCAAGATAGTACAGGCTATGGCTACACCTTC. Translating it yields CASSQDSTGYGYTF.

This clone was picked up many times. V and J are TRBV11-3 and TRBJ1-1, with TRBD1 as a possible D gene (6 bases). The V gene lost 0 bases and the J gene lost 6 bases, with 26 bases spanning the gap. CDR1 and CDR2 from the germline V gene are SGHNT and YENEEA. CDR3 length equals 19 residues. CDR3 bases: TGTGCCAGCAGCTTAGATCTACGTCTGTGGGGTAAGGGGGACGCTGAAGCTTTCTTT. Translating gives CASSLDLRLWGKGDAEAFF.

The CDR3 nucleotides are TGTGCCAGCAGCCCTTCCGGGGCCCGGGGGACCGGGGAGCTGTTTTTT. Its protein product is CASSPSGARGTGELFF. This rearrangement joins TRBV7-6 to TRBJ2-2; perhaps TRBD2 as D (6 bases). V dropped 5 bases and J dropped 5 bases, with 18 bases sitting between them. The germline CDR1 and CDR2 sequences are SGHVS and FNYEAQ. CDR3 length: 16 residues.